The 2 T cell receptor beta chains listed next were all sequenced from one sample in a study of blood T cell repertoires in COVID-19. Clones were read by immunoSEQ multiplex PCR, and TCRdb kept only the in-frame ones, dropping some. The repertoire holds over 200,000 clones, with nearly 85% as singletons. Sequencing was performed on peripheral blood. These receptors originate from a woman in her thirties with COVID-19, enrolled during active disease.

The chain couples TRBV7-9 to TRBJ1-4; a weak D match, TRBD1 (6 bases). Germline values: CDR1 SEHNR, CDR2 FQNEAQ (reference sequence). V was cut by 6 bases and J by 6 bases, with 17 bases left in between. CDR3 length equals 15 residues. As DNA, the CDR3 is TGTGCCAGCAGTTCCTCAGGGGAGCGACATGAAAAACTGTTTTTT. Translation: CASSSSGERHEKLFF.

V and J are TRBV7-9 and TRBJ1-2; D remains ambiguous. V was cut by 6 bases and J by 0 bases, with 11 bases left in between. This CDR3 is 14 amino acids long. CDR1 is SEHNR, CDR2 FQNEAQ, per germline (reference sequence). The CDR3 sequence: CASSSQHANYGYTF. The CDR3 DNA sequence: TGTGCCAGCAGTTCTCAACACGCTAACTATGGCTACACCTTC.